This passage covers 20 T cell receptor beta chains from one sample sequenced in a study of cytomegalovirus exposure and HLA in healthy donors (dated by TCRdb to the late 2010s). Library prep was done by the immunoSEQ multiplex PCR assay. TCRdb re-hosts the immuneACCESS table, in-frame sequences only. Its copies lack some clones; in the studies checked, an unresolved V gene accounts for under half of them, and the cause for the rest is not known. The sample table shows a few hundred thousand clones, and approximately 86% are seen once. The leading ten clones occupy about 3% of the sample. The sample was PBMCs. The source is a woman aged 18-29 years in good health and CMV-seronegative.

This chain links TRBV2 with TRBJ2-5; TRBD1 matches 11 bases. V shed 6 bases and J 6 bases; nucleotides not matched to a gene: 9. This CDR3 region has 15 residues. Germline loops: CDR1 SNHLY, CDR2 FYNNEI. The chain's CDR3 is CASRDGQGAYKTQYF. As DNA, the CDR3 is TGTGCCAGCAGGGACGGACAGGGGGCGTATAAGACCCAGTACTTC.

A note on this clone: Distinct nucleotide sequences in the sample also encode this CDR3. CDR3 amino acids: CASSLGTSGSNEQFF. The CDR3 bases are TGTGCCAGCAGCTTAGGGACTAGCGGTAGCAATGAGCAGTTCTTC. The genes are TRBV11-3 and TRBJ2-1, with TRBD2 matching 10 bases. V gave up 1 base and J gave up 6 bases; unmatched junction bases: 3. CDR3 size: 15 residues. Germline lookup yields CDR1 SGHNT and CDR2 YENEEA.

As DNA, the CDR3 is TGTGCCAGCAGTTACTCGAGAGGTGGAGGCTACACCTTC. The encoded protein is CASSYSRGGGYTF. The gene calls are TRBV6-5 and TRBJ1-2; D unresolved. CDR1 and CDR2 from the germline V gene are MNHEY and SVGAGI. Trimming left V 0 bases short and J 8 bases short, with 10 bases between. This CDR3 has 13 amino acids.

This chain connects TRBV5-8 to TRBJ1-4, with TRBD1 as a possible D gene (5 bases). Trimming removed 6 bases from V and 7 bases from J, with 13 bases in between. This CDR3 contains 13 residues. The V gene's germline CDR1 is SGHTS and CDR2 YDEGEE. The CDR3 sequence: CASNTGSGEKLFF. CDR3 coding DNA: TGTGCCAGCAACACAGGTTCGGGTGAAAAACTGTTTTTT. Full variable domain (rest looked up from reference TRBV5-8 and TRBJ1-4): EAGVTQSPTHLIKTRGQQATLRCSPISGHTSVYWYQQALGLGLQFLLWYDEGEERNRGNFPPRFSGRQFPNYSSELNVNALELEDSALYLCASNTGSGEKLFFGSGTQLSVL.

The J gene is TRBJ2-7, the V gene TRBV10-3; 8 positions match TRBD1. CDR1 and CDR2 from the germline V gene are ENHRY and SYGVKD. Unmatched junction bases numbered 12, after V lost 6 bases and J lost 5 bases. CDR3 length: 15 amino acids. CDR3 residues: CAISTGTGWFHEQYF. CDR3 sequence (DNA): TGTGCCATCAGCACCGGGACAGGTTGGTTCCACGAGCAGTACTTC.

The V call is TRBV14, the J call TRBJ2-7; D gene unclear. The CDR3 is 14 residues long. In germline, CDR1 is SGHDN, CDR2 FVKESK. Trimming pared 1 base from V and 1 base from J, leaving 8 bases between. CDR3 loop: CASSQVWPSYEQYF. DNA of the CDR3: TGTGCCAGCAGCCAAGTCTGGCCGTCCTACGAGCAGTACTTC.

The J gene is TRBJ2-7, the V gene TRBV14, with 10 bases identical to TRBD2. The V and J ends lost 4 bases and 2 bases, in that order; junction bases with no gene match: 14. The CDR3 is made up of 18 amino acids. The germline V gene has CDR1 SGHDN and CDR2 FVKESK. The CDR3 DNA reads TGTGCCAGCAGCCGTGCCCCTAGCGGGAGTGCCAGGCCCTACGAGCAGTACTTC. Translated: CASSRAPSGSARPYEQYF.

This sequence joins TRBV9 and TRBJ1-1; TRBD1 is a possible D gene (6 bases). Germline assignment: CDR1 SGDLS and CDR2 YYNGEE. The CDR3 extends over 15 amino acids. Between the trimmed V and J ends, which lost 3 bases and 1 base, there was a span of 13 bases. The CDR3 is CASSALQGPNTEAFF. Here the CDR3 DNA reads TGTGCCAGCAGCGCCCTACAGGGACCGAACACTGAAGCTTTCTTT.

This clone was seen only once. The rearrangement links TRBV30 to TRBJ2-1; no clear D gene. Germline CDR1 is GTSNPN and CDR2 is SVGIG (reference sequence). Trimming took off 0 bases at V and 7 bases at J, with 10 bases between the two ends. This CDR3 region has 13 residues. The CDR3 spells CAWSVASGNEQFF. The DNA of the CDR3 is TGTGCCTGGAGTGTGGCTAGTGGGAATGAGCAGTTCTTC.

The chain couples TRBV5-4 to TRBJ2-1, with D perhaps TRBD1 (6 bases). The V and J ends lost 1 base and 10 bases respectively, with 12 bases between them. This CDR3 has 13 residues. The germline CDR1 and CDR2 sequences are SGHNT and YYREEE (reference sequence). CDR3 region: CASSLYGGVEQFF. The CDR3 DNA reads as TGTGCCAGCAGCTTGTATGGGGGCGTAGAGCAGTTCTTC.

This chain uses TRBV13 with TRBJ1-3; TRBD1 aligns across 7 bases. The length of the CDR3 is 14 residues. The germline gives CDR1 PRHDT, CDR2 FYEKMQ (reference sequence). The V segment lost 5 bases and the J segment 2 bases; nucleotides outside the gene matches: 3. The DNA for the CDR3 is TGTGCCAGCAGCCTAACAGGGGCTGGAAACACCATATATTTT. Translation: CASSLTGAGNTIYF. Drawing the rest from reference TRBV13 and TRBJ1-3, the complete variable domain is AAGVIQSPRHLIKEKRETATLKCYPIPRHDTVYWYQQGPGQDPQFLISFYEKMQSDKGSIPDRFSAQQFSDYHSELNMSSLELGDSALYFCASSLTGAGNTIYFGEGSWLTVV.

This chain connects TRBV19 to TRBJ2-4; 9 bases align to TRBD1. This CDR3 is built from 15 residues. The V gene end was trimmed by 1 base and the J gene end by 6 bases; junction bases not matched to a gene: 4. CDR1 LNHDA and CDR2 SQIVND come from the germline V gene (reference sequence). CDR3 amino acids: CASSIATGGLNIQYF. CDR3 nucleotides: TGTGCCAGTAGTATAGCCACAGGGGGCCTAAACATTCAGTACTTC.

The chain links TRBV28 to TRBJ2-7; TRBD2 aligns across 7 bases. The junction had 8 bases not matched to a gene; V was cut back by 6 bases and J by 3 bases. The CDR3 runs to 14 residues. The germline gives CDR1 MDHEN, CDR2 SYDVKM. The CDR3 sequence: CASRTLAEGYEQYF. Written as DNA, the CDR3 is TGTGCCAGCAGGACGCTAGCGGAAGGCTACGAGCAGTACTTC.

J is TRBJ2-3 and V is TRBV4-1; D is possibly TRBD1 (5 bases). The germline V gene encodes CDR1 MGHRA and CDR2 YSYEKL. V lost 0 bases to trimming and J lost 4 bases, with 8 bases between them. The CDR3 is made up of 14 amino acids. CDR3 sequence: CASSQDRVPDTQYF. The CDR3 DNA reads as TGCGCCAGCAGCCAAGACAGGGTCCCAGATACGCAGTATTTT.

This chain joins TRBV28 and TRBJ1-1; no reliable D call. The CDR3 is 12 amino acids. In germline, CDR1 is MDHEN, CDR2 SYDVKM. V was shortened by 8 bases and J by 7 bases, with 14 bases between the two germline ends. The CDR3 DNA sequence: TGTGCCAGCCAATTTTACGGGAGTGAAGCTTTCTTT. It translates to CASQFYGSEAFF.

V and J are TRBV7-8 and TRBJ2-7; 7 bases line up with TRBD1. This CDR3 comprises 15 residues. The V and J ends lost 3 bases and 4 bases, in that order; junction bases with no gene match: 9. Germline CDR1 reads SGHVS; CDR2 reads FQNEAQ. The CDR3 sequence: CASSLTRDSVYEQYF. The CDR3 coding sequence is TGTGCCAGCAGCTTGACCCGGGACAGTGTTTACGAGCAGTACTTC. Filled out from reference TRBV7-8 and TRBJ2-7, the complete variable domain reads GAGVSQSPRYKVAKRGQDVALRCDPISGHVSLFWYQQALGQGPEFLTYFQNEAQLDKSGLPSDRFFAERPEGSVSTLKIQRTQQEDSAVYLCASSLTRDSVYEQYFGPGTRLTVT.

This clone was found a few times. This CDR3 reads CASSPGVGQSYEKLFF. The CDR3 nucleotides are TGTGCCAGCAGCCCCGGGGTGGGCCAGTCCTATGAAAAACTGTTTTTT. This chain links TRBV7-9 with TRBJ1-4; no clear D. The CDR3 loop spans 16 amino acids. From germline, CDR1 is SEHNR and CDR2 FQNEAQ (reference sequence). Trimming removed 5 bases from V and 6 bases from J, with 19 bases in between.

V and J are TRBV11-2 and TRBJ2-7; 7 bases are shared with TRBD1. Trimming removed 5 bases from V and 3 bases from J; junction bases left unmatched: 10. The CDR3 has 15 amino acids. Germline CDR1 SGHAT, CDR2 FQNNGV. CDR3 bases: TGTGCCAGCAGCCTTGAGATAGGGGGCGTCTACGAGCAGTACTTC. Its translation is CASSLEIGGVYEQYF.

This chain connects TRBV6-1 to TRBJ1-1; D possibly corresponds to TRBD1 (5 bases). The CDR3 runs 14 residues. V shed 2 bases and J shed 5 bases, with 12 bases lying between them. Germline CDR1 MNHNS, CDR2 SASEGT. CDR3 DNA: TGTGCCAGCAGTGAACAGGGCTTCAAGACTGAAGCTTTCTTT. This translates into CASSEQGFKTEAFF.

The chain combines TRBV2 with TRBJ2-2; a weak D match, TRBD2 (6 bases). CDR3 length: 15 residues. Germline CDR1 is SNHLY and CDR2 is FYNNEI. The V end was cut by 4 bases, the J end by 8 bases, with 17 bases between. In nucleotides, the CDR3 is TGTGCCAGCAGTGCCCCGGGGGAATCCTGGGGGGAGCTGTTTTTT. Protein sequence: CASSAPGESWGELFF.